This TCR beta chain was identified during a study of response to subunit inactivated influenza vaccine. MiXCR was run by TCRdb on the RT-PCR reads, yielding one entry per CDR3 protein. In the table there are some 550,000 distinct CDR3 sequences, roughly 25% of which are singletons. This clonotype appeared a few times. This CDR3 is 11 amino acids long. The ends were cut back, 5 bases at V and 4 bases at J, with 5 bases in the middle. Germline V CDR1 and CDR2: MNHEY, SVGAGI. These data were likewise used in another study, on T cells expressing NK-cell markers. That study reports: A 5'RACE template switching approach incorporating UMIs was used to make TCR beta cDNA. Also leading the CD3+CD56-NKG2C+ fraction in several donors were these clonotypes.

V gene TRBV6-5 combines with J gene TRBJ1-1; D ambiguous. Specimen: CD4+ T cells sorted from PBMCs, collected 11 to 12 days after vaccination. The receptor comes from a man aged 50 to 60 who received an inactivated influenza vaccine. For the CDR3, the DNA is TGTGCCAGCAGTACGAGCACTGAAGCTTTCTTT. This gives the protein CASSTSTEAFF.